This T cell receptor beta chain was retrieved from a study of cytomegalovirus exposure and HLA in healthy donors. Study-level points and caveats: Later analysis reportedly placed an Asian-associated ancestry cluster below the roughly 630-donor mean in N-insertions. In vitro experiments confirmed that a few CMV-associated chains were specific for CMV antigens.

The J segment lost 4 bases and the V segment lost 7 bases, leaving 9 bases of the junction unmatched. The CDR3 loop spans 14 amino acids. The germline V gene encodes CDR1 SQVTM and CDR2 ANQGSEA. As regards this clone: No antigen is known for it.

The PCR employed 60 Vbeta primers together with 13 Jbeta primers. Original methodology: The count from a later analysis was tens of millions of unique TCR beta chains, about 9.9 million of them shared. Profiling relied on immunoSEQ multiplex PCR, and the TCRdb table lists in-frame clones only, not all of them. That table supplies the V and J calls and clone size; D and trimming were determined from the DNA. The sample carries about 120,000 clones, approximately 72% recorded once. The specimen sequenced was PBMCs. The chain has TRBV29-1 and TRBJ1-3, with 8 positions matching TRBD1. This receptor was identified in a man younger than 35 in good health and CMV-seronegative. CDR3 coding DNA: TGCAGCGCAGGACAGGGAAACATGGGAAACACCATATATTTT. Protein product: CSAGQGNMGNTIYF.